This TCR beta chain comes out of a study of T cells in Graves' hyperthyroidism and ophthalmopathy. It was uncontrolled infection, other autoimmune disease, pregnancy or lactation that excluded patients. Fresh 10 ml peripheral blood yielded PBMCs. This CDR3 is 14 amino acids long. Germline CDR1 reads MDHEN; CDR2 reads SYDVKM. With 3 bases clipped from V and 6 bases from J, the junction kept 5 bases outside the gene matches. The source material, RNA transcripts, was used to amplify TCR beta CDR3 regions. The HTBI primer set drove a first-round RT-PCR of the TCR CDR3. A single record per CDR3 protein comes from TCRdb applying MiXCR to the multiplex PCR reads. The data contain a few hundred thousand distinct CDR3 sequences, around 20% of them singletons.

This clonotype was sampled from a man aged 50-60 years with Graves' ophthalmopathy. The material sequenced was blood. This chain links TRBV28 with TRBJ2-1, with 7 bases aligning to TRBD2. In nucleotides, the CDR3 is TGTGCCAGCAGTTTTCGGGGCGGGGGCAATGAGCAGTTCTTC. As protein: CASSFRGGGNEQFF.